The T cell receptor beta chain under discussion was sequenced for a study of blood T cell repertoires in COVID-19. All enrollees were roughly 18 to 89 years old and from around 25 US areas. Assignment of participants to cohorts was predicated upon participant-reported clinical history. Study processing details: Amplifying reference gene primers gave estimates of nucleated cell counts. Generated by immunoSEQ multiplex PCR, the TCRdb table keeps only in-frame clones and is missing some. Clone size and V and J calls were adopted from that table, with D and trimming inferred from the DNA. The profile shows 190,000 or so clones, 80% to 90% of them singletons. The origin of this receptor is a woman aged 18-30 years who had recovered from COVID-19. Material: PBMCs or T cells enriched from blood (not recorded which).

CDR3 sequence (DNA): TGTGCCAGCAGCCAAGCCCGGGACAGGGGATCCTATGGCTACACCTTC. Translating it yields CASSQARDRGSYGYTF. The chain uses TRBV3-1 (or the pseudogene TRBV3-2) and TRBJ1-2, with TRBD1 matching 10 bases. With V trimmed by 1 base and J by 4 bases, 6 bases remained unmatched. The CDR3 has 16 residues. Germline V CDR1 and CDR2: LGHDT, YNNKEL (reference sequence).